This record covers a single T cell receptor (beta chain). Its antigen remains unidentified. V was trimmed by 9 bases and J by 1 base, leaving 12 bases between them. This CDR3 has 14 amino acids. Germline V gene lookup returns CDR1 MDHEN and CDR2 SYDVKM. These data are taken from a study of naive and memory T cell subsets. Findings and limits, study-wide: Over 90% of naive TCR sequences appeared only once, unlike memory subsets. A few larger clonotypes appeared in naive repertoires, especially CD8, possibly memory cells re-expressing CD45RA.

Two oligonucleotides, mixed equimolar, formed the beta constant-region primer covering TRBC1 and TRBC2. Nested alpha and beta constant-region primers with the SP2 primer drove four PCR rounds on ligated cDNA. MiXCR, applied by TCRdb to the UMI-ligation and nested PCR reads, yields one record per CDR3 protein. The table lists under 150,000 distinct CDR3 sequences, approximately 20% of them singletons. CD8 T cells were positively selected from what remained after CD4 positive selection. J is TRBJ2-2 and V is TRBV28; the D is unclear. Sequencing was carried out using naive CD8+ T cells from blood. This clonotype was obtained from a human donor in good health. The CDR3 is CASLNVRNTGELFF. CDR3 DNA sequence: TGTGCCAGTTTAAACGTTAGGAACACCGGGGAGCTGTTTTTT.